The rows below give T cell receptor beta chains drawn from one sample of a study of PD-1 blockade in classical Hodgkin lymphoma. Produced via immunoSEQ multiplex PCR; TCRdb's table is partial and in-frame only. The sample holds roughly 23,000 clones, 80% to 90% seen once. Sequenced sample: CD4+ T cells from blood. These receptors originate from a human donor with classical Hodgkin lymphoma. Each CDR3 is given with its conserved first and last residue. The D gene is left open where the match is weak. Size values are once, few and many counts, or a class for expanded clones, and some rows have none.

CDR3: CASAVLATNEQFF; size: -; J: TRBJ2-1; D: -; V: TRBV5-1
CDR3: CASSVNIRAGANVLTF; size: once; J: TRBJ2-6; D: -; V: TRBV13
CDR3: CASSLDGDSYNEQFF; size: -; J: TRBJ2-1; D: -; V: TRBV11-3
CDR3: CASVPGQGYNEQFF; size: -; J: TRBJ2-1; D: TRBD1; V: TRBV12-5
CDR3: CASEKKVTTYNEQFF; size: -; J: TRBJ2-1; D: -; V: TRBV25-1
CDR3: CASVNGAADTQYF; size: -; J: TRBJ2-3; D: -; V: TRBV11-1
CDR3: CASSLVSNEQFF; size: -; J: TRBJ2-1; D: -; V: TRBV5-4
CDR3: CASSTERGYEQYF; size: -; J: -; D: -; V: TRBV4-1
CDR3: CAIGRADFDTEAFF; size: -; J: TRBJ1-1; D: -; V: TRBV10-3
CDR3: CASSLGWRGGYTF; size: -; J: TRBJ1-2; D: -; V: TRBV7-9
CDR3: CASRTNYGYTF; size: -; J: TRBJ1-2; D: -; V: TRBV27
CDR3: CASSPTSREQFF; size: -; J: TRBJ2-1; D: -; V: TRBV7-9
CDR3: CATSEGGRAYNEQFF; size: -; J: TRBJ2-1; D: TRBD2; V: TRBV15
CDR3: CASSIFESSYEQYF; size: -; J: TRBJ2-7; D: -; V: TRBV19
CDR3: CASSRPIGTEAFF; size: once; J: TRBJ1-1; D: -; V: TRBV11-3
CDR3: CASSPRTPRQETQYF; size: -; J: TRBJ2-5; D: -; V: TRBV28
CDR3: CASSLLSGVSSGANVLTF; size: -; J: TRBJ2-6; D: -; V: TRBV7-2
CDR3: CASSKNSYEQYF; size: -; J: TRBJ2-7; D: -; V: TRBV18
CDR3: CASSRLGRDEAFF; size: -; J: TRBJ1-1; D: -; V: TRBV4-2
CDR3: CASSLQQDQPQHF; size: -; J: TRBJ1-5; D: -; V: TRBV7-2
CDR3: CASTVGANYNEQFF; size: -; J: TRBJ2-1; D: -; V: TRBV27
CDR3: CATKTSGTYEQYF; size: once; J: TRBJ2-7; D: TRBD2; V: TRBV15
CDR3: CASRGGGEQFF; size: -; J: TRBJ2-1; D: -; V: TRBV7-2
CDR3: CASSGLLPGELFF; size: few; J: TRBJ2-2; D: -; V: TRBV27
CDR3: CASSFFKLNTEAFF; size: once; J: TRBJ1-1; D: -; V: TRBV5-6
CDR3: CASSPRTGNEKLFF; size: -; J: TRBJ1-4; D: TRBD1; V: TRBV5-6
CDR3: CASRVAGTDTQYF; size: -; J: TRBJ2-3; D: -; V: TRBV6-6
CDR3: CSVRGGGSEKLFF; size: -; J: TRBJ1-4; D: TRBD1; V: TRBV29-1
CDR3: CASSQARGQYF; size: once; J: TRBJ2-3; D: -; V: TRBV14
CDR3: CSVSHRGRYYGYTF; size: once; J: TRBJ1-2; D: TRBD1; V: TRBV29-1
CDR3: CASSWILVGTDTQYF; size: -; J: TRBJ2-3; D: -; V: TRBV5-1
CDR3: CASSTSGQETQYF; size: -; J: TRBJ2-5; D: TRBD2; V: TRBV5-1
CDR3: CASSWDSSSYNSPLHF; size: -; J: TRBJ1-6; D: TRBD1; V: TRBV28
CDR3: CASTPGGLPINQPQHF; size: few; J: TRBJ1-5; D: -; V: TRBV19
CDR3: CASSALGLAGTDTQYF; size: -; J: TRBJ2-3; D: TRBD2; V: TRBV6-1
CDR3: CASSLNRPGGYETQYF; size: -; J: TRBJ2-5; D: TRBD2; V: TRBV5-1
CDR3: CASSFFAPYNSPLHF; size: -; J: TRBJ1-6; D: -; V: TRBV7-2
CDR3: CASALDTGELFF; size: -; J: TRBJ2-2; D: -; V: TRBV12-5
CDR3: CAISEGRGFNYGYTF; size: -; J: TRBJ1-2; D: -; V: TRBV10-3